This T cell receptor beta chain was observed in a study of blood T cells in healthy people across ages. Study results and limitations: With donor CMV status unknown, expanded clonotype changes were possibly confounded. A strong correlation was seen between TCR beta diversity and naive T cell percentage. Donors of long life had a larger count of naive CD4+ cells and greater diversity than aged donors.

With 0 bases clipped from V and 8 bases from J, the junction kept 10 bases outside the gene matches. This CDR3 contains 16 residues. Germline V lookup: CDR1 MNHNS, CDR2 SASEGT. At least 5.5 micrograms of total RNA were extracted per sample. Through a sample-barcoded 5' primer and a J-beta primer mix, a second PCR was run for 7 to 11 cycles. A single record per CDR3 protein comes from TCRdb applying MiXCR to the 5' RACE reads. The repertoire holds roughly 2 million distinct CDR3 sequences, 49% seen once, with around 2.1% in the top ten. As for this clonotype: Its antigen remains unknown.

The chain couples TRBV6-1 to TRBJ1-2; 9 nucleotides match TRBD1. Sequencing used blood. This clonotype was sampled from a woman in her thirties or forties in good health. The CDR3 here is CASSEASYRGRGGYTF. The CDR3 DNA follows: TGTGCCAGCAGTGAAGCCAGTTACAGGGGGCGAGGGGGCTACACCTTC.